The T cell receptor (beta chain) described here comes from a study of cytotoxic CD8 clonotypes in ibrutinib-treated CLL (dated by TCRdb to 2020 to 2022). Regarding the complete study: The cohort included roughly 15 treatment-naive and approximately twelve relapsed/refractory patients; roughly 17 were IGHV unmutated. Partial responses were observed in roughly 24 patients and complete responses in 2; after a median follow-up of around 68 months, remission was maintained in around 14 patients and progression was observed in approximately twelve. The response samples were drawn at a median of 12 months into treatment, with a range of roughly 6 to 36 months. An average of 255,043 productive templates and 94,082 productive rearrangements was obtained per sample. Longitudinal samples were obtainable from 26 of the 86 participants in the trial. Cryopreserved peripheral blood mononuclear cells were obtained prior to treatment, at the time of response, and at either disease progression or sustained remission.

Broader findings and caveats from the paper: At baseline, clonality was higher than in age-matched healthy donors and showed a strong correlation with circulating CD8+ T-cell counts. Clonality rose at ibrutinib response, remained stable during sustained remission, and dropped back toward baseline at progression. Public clonotypes were rare and either contracted or stayed stable during treatment, and the rise in clonality at ibrutinib response reflected the expansion of private clonotypes. Sampling times were not matched between sustained-remission and progressing patients, and lymph node repertoires were not studied.

Approximately 2 micrograms of genomic DNA were extracted from cryopreserved PBMCs for TCR beta library preparation. Longitudinal blood samples from CLL patients on ibrutinib monotherapy underwent high-throughput TCR beta sequencing. The patients took part in an open-label, single-center phase 2 trial of ibrutinib monotherapy. On a MiSeq, deep resolution sequencing aimed for a depth between 1 in 1 million and 1 in 200,000 T cells, with each clonotype covered approximately 10x on average. The immunoSEQ hsTCRB Kit was used to generate the TCR beta libraries. On the study's bioinformatics: Data were analyzed with ImmunoSEQ Data Assistant and ImmunoSEQ Analyzer, with V, D and J genes assigned per IMGT definitions. Clonality was computed as one minus normalized Shannon entropy of productive rearrangement frequencies, ranging from 0 to 1. Only overrepresented clonotypes making up at least 0.05% of the repertoire of each patient were included in the public clonotype analysis. Some 14 age-matched healthy donor repertoires from immuneACCESS served as clonality controls. TCRdb took over this immuneACCESS table, retaining in-frame rearrangements with V and J assigned. Such tables are incomplete; in checked studies, under half of the missing clones stem from an unresolved V gene, and the remainder is unexplained. V, J and clone size reflect that table, while D and trimming were determined from the DNA. Here the sample has approximately 330,000 clones; about 77% occur a single time. The ten largest make up more than 6% of the sample.

Regarding this clone: Its antigen is currently not known. Qualities for individual bases were not recorded, and no much larger clone is one base off.

The specimen comprised PBMCs, sampled before ibrutinib treatment. This receptor was obtained from a human donor with chronic lymphocytic leukemia.

The CDR3 here reads CASSLLGGFGYNEQFF. The DNA sequence is as follows: TGTGCCAGCAGCTTACTCGGAGGCTTCGGGTACAATGAGCAGTTCTTC. The rearrangement joined TRBV7-2 to TRBJ2-1, and the D gene may be TRBD2, 5 bases matching. Between the V and J ends, shortened by 2 bases and 4 bases respectively, the junction contains 15 bases. CDR1 and CDR2, looked up from the germline V gene, are SGHTA and FQGNSA. Taken from cysteine to phenylalanine, the CDR3 has 16 residues. Only the CDR3 DNA stays, 48 bases, in frame from base 1.